These T cell receptor beta chains were read from a single sample in a study of blood T cell repertoires in COVID-19. The data were produced by immunoSEQ multiplex PCR, yet TCRdb's version contains in-frame clones alone and is incomplete. Of 200,000 to 250,000 clones listed, roughly 81% were seen once; the top ten hold less than 4.5%. Source material: peripheral blood. The origin of the receptors is a man over 45 with acute or convalescent COVID-19. Both conserved end residues are trimmed from each CDR3.

j_call v_call cdr3_aa
TRBJ1-2 TRBV29-1 SVDVQGNYGYT
TRBJ2-7 TRBV6-5 ASSPRGTAGEQY
TRBJ2-5 TRBV12-3/TRBV12-4 ASSRTSLETQY
TRBJ2-5 TRBV18 ASSPRTSIETQY
TRBJ2-1 TRBV7-9 ASSPQDGEQF
TRBJ2-1 TRBV28 ASSQEGLSGDEQF
TRBJ1-5 TRBV6-1 ASSEDIGWNQPQH
TRBJ1-1 TRBV7-9 ASSQGQGATEAF
TRBJ1-6 TRBV19 ASSESSYNSPLH
TRBJ2-7 TRBV5-5 ASSLPRDRTTYEQY
TRBJ1-4 TRBV29-1 SVSRGSNEKLF
TRBJ2-3 TRBV6-5 ASSLRDTQY
TRBJ2-1 TRBV7-3 ASSRVATSGSNEQF
TRBJ2-2 TRBV7-6 ASSQGVVDGELF
TRBJ1-1 TRBV5-1 ASSPPPSNTEAF
TRBJ2-1 TRBV14 ASSQVGPGNEQF
TRBJ1-4 TRBV10-1 ASSAGSTTNEKLF
TRBJ1-5 TRBV10-3 AISESRGNGWDQPQH
TRBJ1-1 TRBV19 ASSIQLRTEAF
TRBJ2-5 TRBV2 ASKRRDPQETQY
TRBJ2-5 TRBV28 ASSQRLAGGETQY
TRBJ1-1 TRBV9 ASSVVGGRTEAF
TRBJ2-7 TRBV30 AWKGQGDEQY
TRBJ1-2 TRBV9 ASSAAGTTYGYT
TRBJ2-1 TRBV2 ASTRGSSYNEQF
TRBJ2-1 TRBV28 ATAWGVNEQF
TRBJ1-5 TRBV7-9 ASSSTVSNQPQH
TRBJ1-1 TRBV19 ASSLNTEAF
TRBJ1-2 TRBV4-1 ASSQIGTPSEGYT
TRBJ1-2 TRBV11-2 ASSLGSSDGYT
TRBJ2-5 TRBV5-1 ASSPSTSGVETQY
TRBJ2-5 TRBV5-1 ASSLVAGEQETQY
TRBJ2-7 TRBV5-5 ASSGGTSGSITYEQY
TRBJ2-1 TRBV13 ASTSGPVSYNEQF
TRBJ1-2 TRBV19 ASNPVGGEGYGYT
TRBJ1-2 TRBV28 ASTRPGWASNYGYT
TRBJ1-1 TRBV6-6 ASSYSSDRVLMAF
TRBJ1-2 TRBV27 ASSTHRAANYGYT
TRBJ1-3 TRBV6-6 ASRRQGSGNTIY
TRBJ2-1 TRBV20-1 SAPYNEQF
TRBJ2-7 TRBV15 ATSRDVSVVGVYEQY
TRBJ1-5 TRBV6-9 ASMVRYSNQPQH
TRBJ1-2 TRBV28 ASKFAGTYYGYT
TRBJ2-7 TRBV27 ASSPQGARTYEQY
TRBJ2-3 TRBV12-3/TRBV12-4 ASRGTGIDTQY
TRBJ2-1 TRBV12-3/TRBV12-4 ASYRYSNEQF
TRBJ1-5 TRBV28 ASSAEYSNQPQH
TRBJ2-1 TRBV11-3 ASSLDRTSYNEQF
TRBJ2-6 TRBV7-6 ASSTSSGRISGANVLT
TRBJ1-1 TRBV29-1 SVAPGQDYTEAF
TRBJ2-2 TRBV27 ASSFGRGNTGELF
TRBJ2-1 TRBV19 ASSIPTRTSGRSREQF
TRBJ2-4 TRBV5-1 ASSLSDSQKNIQY
TRBJ2-3 TRBV10-1 ASSDPAGPSTDTQY